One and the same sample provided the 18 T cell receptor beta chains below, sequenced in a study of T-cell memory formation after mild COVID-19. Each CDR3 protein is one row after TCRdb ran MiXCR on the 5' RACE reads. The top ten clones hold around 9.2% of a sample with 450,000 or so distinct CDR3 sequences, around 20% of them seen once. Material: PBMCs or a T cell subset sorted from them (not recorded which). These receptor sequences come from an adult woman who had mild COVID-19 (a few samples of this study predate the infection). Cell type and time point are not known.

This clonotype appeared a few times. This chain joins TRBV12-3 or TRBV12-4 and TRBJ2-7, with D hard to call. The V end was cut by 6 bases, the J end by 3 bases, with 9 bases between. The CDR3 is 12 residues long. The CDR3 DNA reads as TGTGCCAGCAGCCGCCCCTACTACGAGCAGTACTTC. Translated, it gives CASSRPYYEQYF.

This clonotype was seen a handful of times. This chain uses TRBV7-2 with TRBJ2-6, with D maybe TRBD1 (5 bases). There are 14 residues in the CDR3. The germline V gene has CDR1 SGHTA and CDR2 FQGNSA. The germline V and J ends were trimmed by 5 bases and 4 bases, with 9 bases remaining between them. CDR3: CASSIREGANVLTF. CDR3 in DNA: TGTGCCAGCAGCATCAGGGAAGGGGCCAACGTCCTGACTTTC.

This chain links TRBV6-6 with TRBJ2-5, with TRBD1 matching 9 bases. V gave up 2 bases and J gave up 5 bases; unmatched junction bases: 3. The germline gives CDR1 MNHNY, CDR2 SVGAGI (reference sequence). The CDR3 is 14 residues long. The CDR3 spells CASSYRDRDETQYF. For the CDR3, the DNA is TGTGCCAGCAGTTACCGGGACAGGGATGAGACCCAGTACTTC.

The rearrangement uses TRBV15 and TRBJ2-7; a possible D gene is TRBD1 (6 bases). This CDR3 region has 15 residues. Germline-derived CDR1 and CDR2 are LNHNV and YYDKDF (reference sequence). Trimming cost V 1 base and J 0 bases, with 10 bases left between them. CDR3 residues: CATSRGTGYSYEQYF. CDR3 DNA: TGTGCCACCAGCAGAGGAACAGGGTACTCCTACGAGCAGTACTTC.

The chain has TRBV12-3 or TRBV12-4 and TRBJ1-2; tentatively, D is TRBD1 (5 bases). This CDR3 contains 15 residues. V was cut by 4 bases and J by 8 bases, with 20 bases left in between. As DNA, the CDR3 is TGTGCCAGCAGTTCGCCGCACCGGGGGAACTTGGGCTACACCTTC. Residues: CASSSPHRGNLGYTF.

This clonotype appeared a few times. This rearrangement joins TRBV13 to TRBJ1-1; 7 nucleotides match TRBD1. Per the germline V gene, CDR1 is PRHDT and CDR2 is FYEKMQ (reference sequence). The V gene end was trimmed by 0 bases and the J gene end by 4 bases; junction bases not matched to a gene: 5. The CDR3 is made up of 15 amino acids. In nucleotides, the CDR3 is TGTGCCAGCAGCTTAGGCCGTCGACAGGGCACTGAAGCTTTCTTT. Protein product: CASSLGRRQGTEAFF.

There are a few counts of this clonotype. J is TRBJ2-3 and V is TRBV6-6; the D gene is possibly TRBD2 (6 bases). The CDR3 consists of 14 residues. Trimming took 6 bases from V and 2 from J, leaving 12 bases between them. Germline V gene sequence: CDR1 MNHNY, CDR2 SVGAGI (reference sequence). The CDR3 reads CASRISGVTDTQYF. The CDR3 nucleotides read TGTGCCAGCAGGATTAGCGGAGTCACAGATACGCAGTATTTT.

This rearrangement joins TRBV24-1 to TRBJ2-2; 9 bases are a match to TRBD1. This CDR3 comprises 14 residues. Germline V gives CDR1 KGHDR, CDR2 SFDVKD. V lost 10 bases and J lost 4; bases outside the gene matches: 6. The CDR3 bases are TGTGCCACGACCGGGACAGGGTCCACCGGGGAGCTGTTTTTT. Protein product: CATTGTGSTGELFF.

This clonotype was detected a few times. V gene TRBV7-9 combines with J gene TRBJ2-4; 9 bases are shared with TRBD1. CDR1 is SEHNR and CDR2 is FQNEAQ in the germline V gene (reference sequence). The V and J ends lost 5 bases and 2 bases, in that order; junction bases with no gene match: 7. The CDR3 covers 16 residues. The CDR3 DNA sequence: TGTGCCAGCAGCCCGACCGGGACAGGGACCAAAAACATTCAGTACTTC. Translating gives CASSPTGTGTKNIQYF.

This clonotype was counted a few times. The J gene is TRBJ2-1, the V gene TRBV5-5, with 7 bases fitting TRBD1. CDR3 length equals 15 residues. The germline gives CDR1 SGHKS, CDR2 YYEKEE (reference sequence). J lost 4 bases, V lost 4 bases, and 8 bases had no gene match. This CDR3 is CASSTTGTEYNEQFF. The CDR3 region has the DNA TGTGCCAGCAGCACCACCGGGACAGAATACAATGAGCAGTTCTTC. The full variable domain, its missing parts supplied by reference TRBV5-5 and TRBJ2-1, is DAGVTQSPTHLIKTRGQQVTLRCSPISGHKSVSWYQQVLGQGPQFIFQYYEKEERGRGNFPDRFSARQFPNYSSELNVNALLLGDSALYLCASSTTGTEYNEQFFGPGTRLTVL.

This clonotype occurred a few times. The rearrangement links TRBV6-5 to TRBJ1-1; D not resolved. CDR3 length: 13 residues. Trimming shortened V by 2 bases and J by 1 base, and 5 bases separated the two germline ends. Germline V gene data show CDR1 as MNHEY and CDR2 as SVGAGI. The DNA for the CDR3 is TGTGCCAGCAGTTACGGGCAGAACACTGAAGCTTTCTTT. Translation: CASSYGQNTEAFF.

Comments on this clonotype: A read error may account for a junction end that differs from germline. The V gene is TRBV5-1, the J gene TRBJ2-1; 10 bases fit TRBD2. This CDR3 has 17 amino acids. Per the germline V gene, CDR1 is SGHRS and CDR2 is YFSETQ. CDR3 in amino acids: CAISLGLAGVSYNEQFF. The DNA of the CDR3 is TGCGCCATCAGCTTGGGCCTAGCGGGGGTTTCCTACAATGAGCAGTTCTTC.

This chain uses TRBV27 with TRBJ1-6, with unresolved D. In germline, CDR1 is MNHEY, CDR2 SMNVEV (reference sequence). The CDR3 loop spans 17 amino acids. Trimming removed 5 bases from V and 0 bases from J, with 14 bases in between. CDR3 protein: CASSLSTESSYNSPLHF. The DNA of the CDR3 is TGTGCCAGCAGTCTCTCGACCGAAAGCTCCTATAATTCACCCCTCCACTTT.

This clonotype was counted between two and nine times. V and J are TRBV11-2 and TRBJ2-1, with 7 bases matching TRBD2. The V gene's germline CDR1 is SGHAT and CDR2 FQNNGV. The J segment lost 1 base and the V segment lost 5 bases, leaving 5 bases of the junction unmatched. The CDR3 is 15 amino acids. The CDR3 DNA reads TGTGCCAGCAGCGTAGCGGGCCTATCCTACAATGAGCAGTTCTTC. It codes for CASSVAGLSYNEQFF.

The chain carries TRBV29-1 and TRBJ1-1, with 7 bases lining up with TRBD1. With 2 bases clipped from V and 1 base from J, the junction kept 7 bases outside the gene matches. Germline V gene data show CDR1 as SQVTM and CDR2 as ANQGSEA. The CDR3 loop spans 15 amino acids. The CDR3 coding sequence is TGCAGCGTTGAAAGTTCAAGGACAGGGAACACTGAAGCTTTCTTT. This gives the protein CSVESSRTGNTEAFF.

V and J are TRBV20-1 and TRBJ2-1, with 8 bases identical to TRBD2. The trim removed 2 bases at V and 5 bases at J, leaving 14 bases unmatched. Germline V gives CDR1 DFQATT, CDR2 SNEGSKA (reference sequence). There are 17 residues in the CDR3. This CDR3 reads CSARLLGGGRSHNEQFF. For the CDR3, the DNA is TGCAGTGCTAGACTCCTCGGTGGCGGGAGGTCTCACAATGAGCAGTTCTTC.

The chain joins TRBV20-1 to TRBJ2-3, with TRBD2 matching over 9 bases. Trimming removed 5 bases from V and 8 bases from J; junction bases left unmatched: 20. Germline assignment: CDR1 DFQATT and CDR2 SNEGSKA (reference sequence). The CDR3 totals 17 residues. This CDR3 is CSAARPSSGMGAGTQYF. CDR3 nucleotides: TGCAGTGCTGCACGACCATCTAGCGGGATGGGGGCAGGTACGCAGTATTTT.

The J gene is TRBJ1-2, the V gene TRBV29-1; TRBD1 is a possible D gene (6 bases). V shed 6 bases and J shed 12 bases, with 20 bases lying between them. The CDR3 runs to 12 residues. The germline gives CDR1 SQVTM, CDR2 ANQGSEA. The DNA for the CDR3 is TGCAGCGTACGGCACTCAGGGGATCAGGACACCTTC. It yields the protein CSVRHSGDQDTF.